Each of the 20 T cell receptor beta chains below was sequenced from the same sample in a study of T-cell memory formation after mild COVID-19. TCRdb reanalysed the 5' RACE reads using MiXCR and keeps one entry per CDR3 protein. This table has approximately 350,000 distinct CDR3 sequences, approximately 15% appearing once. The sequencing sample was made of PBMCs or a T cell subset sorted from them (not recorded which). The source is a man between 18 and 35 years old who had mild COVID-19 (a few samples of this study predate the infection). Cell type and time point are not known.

The CDR3 DNA sequence: TGTGCCAGCAGCTTTGCGCCCTCCCAGGGAGCTTTCTTT. It encodes CASSFAPSQGAFF. The rearrangement uses TRBV11-2 and TRBJ1-1; the D gene is possibly TRBD1 (5 bases). Trimming removed 3 bases from V and 10 bases from J, with 15 bases in between. Germline assignment: CDR1 SGHAT and CDR2 FQNNGV. The CDR3 spans 13 residues.

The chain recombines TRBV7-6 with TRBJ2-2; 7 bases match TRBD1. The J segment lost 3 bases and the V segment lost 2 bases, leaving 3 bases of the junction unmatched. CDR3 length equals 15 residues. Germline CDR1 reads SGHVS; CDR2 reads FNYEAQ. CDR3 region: CASSLSGGDTGELFF. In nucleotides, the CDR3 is TGTGCCAGCAGCTTATCAGGGGGAGACACCGGGGAGCTGTTTTTT.

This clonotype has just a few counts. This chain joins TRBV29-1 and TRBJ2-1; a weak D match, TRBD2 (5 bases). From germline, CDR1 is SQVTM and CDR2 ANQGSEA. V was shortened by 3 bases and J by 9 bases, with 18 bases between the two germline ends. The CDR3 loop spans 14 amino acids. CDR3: CSVDSGTRSGEQFF. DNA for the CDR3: TGCAGCGTTGATTCGGGAACTAGGAGCGGTGAGCAGTTCTTC.

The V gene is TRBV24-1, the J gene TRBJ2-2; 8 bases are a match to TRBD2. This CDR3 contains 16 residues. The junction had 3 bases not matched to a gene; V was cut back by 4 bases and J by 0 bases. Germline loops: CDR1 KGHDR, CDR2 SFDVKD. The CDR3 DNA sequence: TGTGCCACCAGTGACCCGGGGGGGGCGAACACCGGGGAGCTGTTTTTT. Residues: CATSDPGGANTGELFF.

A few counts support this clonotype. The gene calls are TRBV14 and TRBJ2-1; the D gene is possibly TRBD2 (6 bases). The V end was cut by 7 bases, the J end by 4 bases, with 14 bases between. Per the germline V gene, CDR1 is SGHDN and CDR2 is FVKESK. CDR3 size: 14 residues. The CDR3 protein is CASTRGISYNEQFF. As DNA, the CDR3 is TGTGCCAGCACCCGGGGGATTTCGTACAATGAGCAGTTCTTC.

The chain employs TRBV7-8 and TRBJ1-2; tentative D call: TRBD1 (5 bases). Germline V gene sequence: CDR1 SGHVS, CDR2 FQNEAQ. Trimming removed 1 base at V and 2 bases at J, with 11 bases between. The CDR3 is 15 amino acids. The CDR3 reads CASSLDPGQNYGYTF. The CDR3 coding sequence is TGTGCCAGCAGCTTAGACCCAGGGCAGAACTATGGCTACACCTTC.

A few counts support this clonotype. The CDR3 loop is CASSLLPGTSRYGSATGELFF. CDR3 in DNA: TGTGCCAGCAGTCTTCTTCCCGGGACCTCTCGGTACGGAAGCGCCACCGGGGAGCTGTTTTTT. The gene calls are TRBV2 and TRBJ2-2; TRBD1 or TRBD2 may be the D gene (5 bases each). This CDR3 region has 21 residues. V was cut by 5 bases and J by 4 bases, with 32 bases left in between. The germline CDR1 and CDR2 sequences are SNHLY and FYNNEI.

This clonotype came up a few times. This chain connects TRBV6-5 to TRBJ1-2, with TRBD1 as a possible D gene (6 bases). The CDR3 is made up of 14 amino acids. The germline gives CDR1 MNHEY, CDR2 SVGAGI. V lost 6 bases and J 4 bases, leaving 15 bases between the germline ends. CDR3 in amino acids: CASSPTTGIYGYTF. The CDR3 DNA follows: TGTGCCAGCAGCCCGACGACAGGAATCTATGGCTACACCTTC.

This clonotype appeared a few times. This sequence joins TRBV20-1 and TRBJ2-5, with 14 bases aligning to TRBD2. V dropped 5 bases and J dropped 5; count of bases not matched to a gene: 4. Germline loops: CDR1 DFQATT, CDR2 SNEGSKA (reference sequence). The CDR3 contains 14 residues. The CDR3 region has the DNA TGCAGTGCTGGACTAGCGGGGGGCGGGGAGACCCAGTACTTC. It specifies CSAGLAGGGETQYF.

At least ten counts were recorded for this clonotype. The CDR3 DNA follows: TGCGCCAGCAGCCAGGCGGGATTAGTATCACCCCTCCACTTT. Translated: CASSQAGLVSPLHF. The chain employs TRBV4-3 and TRBJ1-6; D unresolved. CDR3 length equals 14 residues. Germline loops: CDR1 LGHNA, CDR2 YSLEER. Trimming left V 3 bases short and J 10 bases short, with 13 bases between.

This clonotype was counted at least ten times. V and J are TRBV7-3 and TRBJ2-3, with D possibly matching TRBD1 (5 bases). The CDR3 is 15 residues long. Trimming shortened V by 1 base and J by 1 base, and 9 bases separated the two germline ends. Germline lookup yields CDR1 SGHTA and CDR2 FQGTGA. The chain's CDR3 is CASSLNGHGTDTQYF. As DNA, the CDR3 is TGTGCCAGCAGCTTAAACGGACATGGCACAGATACGCAGTATTTT.

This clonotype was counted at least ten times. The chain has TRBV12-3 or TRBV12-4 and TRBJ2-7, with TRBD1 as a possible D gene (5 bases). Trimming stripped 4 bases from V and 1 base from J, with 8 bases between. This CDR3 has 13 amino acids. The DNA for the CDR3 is TGTGCCAGCAGTTCAGGGATGTCCTACGAGCAGTACGTC. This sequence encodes CASSSGMSYEQYV.

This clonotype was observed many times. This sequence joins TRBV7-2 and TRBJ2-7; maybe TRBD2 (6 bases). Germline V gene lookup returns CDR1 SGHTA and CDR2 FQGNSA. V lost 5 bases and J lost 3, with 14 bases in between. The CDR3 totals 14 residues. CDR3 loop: CASSQGLVYYEQYF. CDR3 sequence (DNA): TGTGCCAGCAGCCAGGGACTCGTATACTACGAGCAGTACTTC.

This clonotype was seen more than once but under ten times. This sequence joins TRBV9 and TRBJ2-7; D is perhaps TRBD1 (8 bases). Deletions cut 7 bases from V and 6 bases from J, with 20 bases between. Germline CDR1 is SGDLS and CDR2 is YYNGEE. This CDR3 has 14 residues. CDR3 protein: CASVCPGGQAEQYV. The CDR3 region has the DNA TGTGCCAGCGTATGTCCGGGGGGACAGGCCGAGCAGTACGTC.

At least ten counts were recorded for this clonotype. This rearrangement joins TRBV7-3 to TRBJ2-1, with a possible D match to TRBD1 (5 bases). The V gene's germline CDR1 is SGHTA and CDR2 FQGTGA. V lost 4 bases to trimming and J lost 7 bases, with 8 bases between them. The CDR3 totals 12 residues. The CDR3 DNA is TGTGCCAGCAGCTCCTCAGGGAATGAGCAGTTCTTC. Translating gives CASSSSGNEQFF.

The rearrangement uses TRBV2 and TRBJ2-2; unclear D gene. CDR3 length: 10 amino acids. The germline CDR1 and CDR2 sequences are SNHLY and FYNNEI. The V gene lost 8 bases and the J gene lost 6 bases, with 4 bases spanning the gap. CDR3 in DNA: TGTGCCAGCGGTGCCGGGGAGCTGTTTTTT. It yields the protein CASGAGELFF.

CDR3 sequence (DNA): TGTGCCAGCTCGGACGGGGGCCGTAGGACAGGGGATCAGCCCCAGCATTTT. Translation: CASSDGGRRTGDQPQHF. The chain uses TRBV18 and TRBJ1-5; 9 bases are shared with TRBD1. The germline CDR1 and CDR2 sequences are KGHSH and LQKENI. CDR3 length: 17 residues. V shed 6 bases, J shed 5 bases, and the junction held 14 bases outside the gene matches.

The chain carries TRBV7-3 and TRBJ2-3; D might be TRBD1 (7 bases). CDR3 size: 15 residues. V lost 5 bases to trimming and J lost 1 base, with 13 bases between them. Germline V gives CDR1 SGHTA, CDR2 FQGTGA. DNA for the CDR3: TGTGCCAGCAGCGACACAGGGGAGGGCACAGATACGCAGTATTTT. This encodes CASSDTGEGTDTQYF.

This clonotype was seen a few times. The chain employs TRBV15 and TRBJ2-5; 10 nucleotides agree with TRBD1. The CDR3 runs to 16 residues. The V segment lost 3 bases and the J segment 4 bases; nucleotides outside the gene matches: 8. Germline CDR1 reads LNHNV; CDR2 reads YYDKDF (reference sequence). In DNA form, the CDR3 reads TGTGCCACCAGCAGCAGACAGGGGGCGGGAAGAGAGACCCAGTACTTC. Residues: CATSSRQGAGRETQYF.

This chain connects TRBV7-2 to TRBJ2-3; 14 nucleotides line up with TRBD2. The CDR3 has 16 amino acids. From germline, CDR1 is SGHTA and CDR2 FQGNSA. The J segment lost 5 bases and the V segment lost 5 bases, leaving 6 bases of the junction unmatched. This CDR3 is CASSRLAGGLEDTQYF. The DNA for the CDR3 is TGTGCCAGCAGCAGACTAGCGGGGGGGTTGGAAGATACGCAGTATTTT. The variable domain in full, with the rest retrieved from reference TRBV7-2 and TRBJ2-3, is GAGVSQSPSNKVTEKGKDVELRCDPISGHTALYWYRQSLGQGLEFLIYFQGNSAPDKSGLPSDRFSAERTGGSVSTLTIQRTQQEDSAVYLCASSRLAGGLEDTQYFGPGTRLTVL.